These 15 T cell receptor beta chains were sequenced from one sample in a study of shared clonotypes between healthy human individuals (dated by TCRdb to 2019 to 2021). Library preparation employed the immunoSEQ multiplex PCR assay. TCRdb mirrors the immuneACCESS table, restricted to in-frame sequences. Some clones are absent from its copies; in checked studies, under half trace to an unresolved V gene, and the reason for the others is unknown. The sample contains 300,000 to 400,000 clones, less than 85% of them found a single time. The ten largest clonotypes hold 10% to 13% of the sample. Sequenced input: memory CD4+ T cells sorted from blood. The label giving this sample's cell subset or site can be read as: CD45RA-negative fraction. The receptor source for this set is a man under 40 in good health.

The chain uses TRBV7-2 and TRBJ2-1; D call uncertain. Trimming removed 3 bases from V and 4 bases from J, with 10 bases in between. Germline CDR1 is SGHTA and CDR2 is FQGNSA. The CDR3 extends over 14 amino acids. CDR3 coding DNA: TGTGCCAGCAGCTTGGTGTGGCTATACAATGAGCAGTTCTTC. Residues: CASSLVWLYNEQFF.

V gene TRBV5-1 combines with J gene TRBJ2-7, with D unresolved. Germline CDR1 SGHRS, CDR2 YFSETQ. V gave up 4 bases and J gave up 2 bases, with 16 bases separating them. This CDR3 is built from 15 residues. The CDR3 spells CASSGEAGPPYEQYF. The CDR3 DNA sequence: TGCGCCAGCAGCGGTGAGGCCGGGCCACCCTACGAGCAGTACTTC.

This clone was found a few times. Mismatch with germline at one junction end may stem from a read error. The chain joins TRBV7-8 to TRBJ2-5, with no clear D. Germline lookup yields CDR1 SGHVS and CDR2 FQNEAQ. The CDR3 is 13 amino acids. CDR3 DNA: TGTGCCAGCAGTTTAGTAATCCAAGAGACCCAGTACTTC. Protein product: CASSLVIQETQYF.

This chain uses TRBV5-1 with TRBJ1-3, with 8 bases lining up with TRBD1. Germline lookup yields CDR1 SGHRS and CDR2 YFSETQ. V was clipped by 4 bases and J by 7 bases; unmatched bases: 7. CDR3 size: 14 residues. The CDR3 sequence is CASSGGQGGNTIYF. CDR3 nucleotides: TGCGCCAGCAGCGGCGGACAGGGAGGGAACACCATATATTTT.

The chain's CDR3 is CASSLAPADEQFF. The DNA for the CDR3 is TGCGCCAGCAGCTTGGCGCCAGCTGATGAGCAGTTCTTC. The V and J genes are TRBV5-1 and TRBJ2-1; no definite D call. Germline-derived CDR1 and CDR2 are SGHRS and YFSETQ. The CDR3 has 13 residues. Between the trimmed V and J ends, which lost 0 bases and 8 bases, there was a span of 9 bases.

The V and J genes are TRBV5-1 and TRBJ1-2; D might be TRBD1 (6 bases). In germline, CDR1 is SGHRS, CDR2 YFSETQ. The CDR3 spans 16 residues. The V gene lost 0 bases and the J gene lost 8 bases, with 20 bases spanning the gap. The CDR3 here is CASSLEELRGAQGYTF. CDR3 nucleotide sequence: TGCGCCAGCAGCTTGGAAGAGTTGCGGGGGGCTCAAGGCTACACCTTC.

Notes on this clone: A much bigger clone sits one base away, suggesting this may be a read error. The CDR3 is CASSLRLDERQYF. The CDR3 DNA reads TGTGCCAGCAGCCTGCGCCTCGACGAGAGGCAGTATTTT. The J gene is TRBJ2-3, the V gene TRBV4-2; no definite D call. Trimming cost V 4 bases and J 11 bases, with 16 bases left between them. Germline V CDR1 and CDR2: LGHNA, YNFKEQ. The CDR3 runs 13 residues.

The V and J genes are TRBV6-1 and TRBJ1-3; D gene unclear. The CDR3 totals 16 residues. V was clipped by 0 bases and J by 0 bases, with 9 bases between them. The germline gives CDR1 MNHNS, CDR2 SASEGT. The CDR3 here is CASSEAFHISGNTIYF. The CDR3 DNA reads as TGTGCCAGCAGTGAAGCCTTTCACATCTCTGGAAACACCATATATTTT.

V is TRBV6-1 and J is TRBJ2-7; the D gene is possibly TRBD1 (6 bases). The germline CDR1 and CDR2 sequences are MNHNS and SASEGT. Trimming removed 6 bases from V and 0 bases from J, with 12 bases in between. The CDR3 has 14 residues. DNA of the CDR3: TGTGCCAGCAGACAGGGATGGGGCTCCTACGAGCAGTACTTC. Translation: CASRQGWGSYEQYF.

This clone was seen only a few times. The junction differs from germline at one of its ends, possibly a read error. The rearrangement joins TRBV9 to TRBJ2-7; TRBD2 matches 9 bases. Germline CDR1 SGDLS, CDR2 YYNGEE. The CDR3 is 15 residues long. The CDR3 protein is CASSVGTSASSEQYF. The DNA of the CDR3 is TGTGCCAGCAGCGTAGGGACTAGCGCCTCCTCCGAGCAGTACTTC.

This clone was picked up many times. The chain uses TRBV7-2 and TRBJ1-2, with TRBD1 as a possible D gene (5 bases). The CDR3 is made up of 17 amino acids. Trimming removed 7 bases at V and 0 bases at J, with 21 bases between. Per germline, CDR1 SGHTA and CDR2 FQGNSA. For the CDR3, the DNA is TGTGCCAGCACCACTTTTTGGGGCAGGAACACTAACTATGGCTACACCTTC. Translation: CASTTFWGRNTNYGYTF.

CDR3: CAWSGQGNNEQFF. For the CDR3, the DNA is TGTGCCTGGAGTGGGCAGGGGAACAATGAGCAGTTCTTC. The chain carries TRBV30 and TRBJ2-1; possible D gene TRBD1, 6 bases. V shed 1 base and J shed 5 bases, with 9 bases lying between them. Germline CDR1 is GTSNPN and CDR2 is SVGIG (reference sequence). The CDR3 loop spans 13 amino acids.

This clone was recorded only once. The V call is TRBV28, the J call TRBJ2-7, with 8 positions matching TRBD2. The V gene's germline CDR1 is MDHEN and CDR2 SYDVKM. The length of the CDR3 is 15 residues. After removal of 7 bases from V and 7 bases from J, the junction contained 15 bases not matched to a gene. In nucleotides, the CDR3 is TGTGCCAGCATACGGGCGGGAGGAAGGGTATGGGAGCAGTACTTC. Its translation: CASIRAGGRVWEQYF.

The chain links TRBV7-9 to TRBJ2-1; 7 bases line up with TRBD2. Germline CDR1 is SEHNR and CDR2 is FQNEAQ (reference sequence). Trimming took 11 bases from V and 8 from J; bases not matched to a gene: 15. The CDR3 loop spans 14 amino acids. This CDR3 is CAGSRGVTGDEQFF. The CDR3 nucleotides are TGTGCCGGATCCCGGGGGGTTACTGGCGATGAGCAGTTCTTC.

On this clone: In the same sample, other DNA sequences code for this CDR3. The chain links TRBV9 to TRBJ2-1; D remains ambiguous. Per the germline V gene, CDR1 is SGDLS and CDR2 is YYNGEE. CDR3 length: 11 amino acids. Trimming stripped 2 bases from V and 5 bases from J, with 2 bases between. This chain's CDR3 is CASSVDNEQFF. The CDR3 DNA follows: TGTGCCAGCAGCGTCGACAATGAGCAGTTCTTC. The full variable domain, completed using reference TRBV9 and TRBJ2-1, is DSGVTQTPKHLITATGQRVTLRCSPRSGDLSVYWYQQSLDQGLQFLIQYYNGEERAKGNILERFSAQQFPDLHSELNLSSLELGDSALYFCASSVDNEQFFGPGTRLTVL.